The 14 T cell receptor beta chains in this list originate from one sample, sequenced in a study of T cells after yellow fever vaccination. TCRdb re-analysed the 5' RACE reads in MiXCR, keeping a single row per CDR3 protein. Among 90,000 to 130,000 distinct CDR3 sequences listed, around 8% were seen once. Specimen: CD8+ T cells sorted from PBMCs, collected 45 days after the yellow fever booster vaccination. The origin of the receptors is a man younger than 40 who received the YFV17D yellow fever vaccine.

In this sample, this clonotype turned up a few times. This may come from a read error, since a much larger clone is one base off. The V gene is TRBV20-1, the J gene TRBJ2-3; 7 bases map to TRBD1. The CDR3 length is 16 residues. Germline CDR1 is DFQATT and CDR2 is SNEGSKA (reference sequence). The CDR3 here is CCARAFDRDNPDTQYF. CDR3 coding DNA: TGCTGTGCTAGAGCCTTCGACAGGGACAATCCAGATACGCAGTATTTT.

Ten or more counts support this clonotype. This chain connects TRBV29-1 to TRBJ2-2, with D hard to call. CDR1 is SQVTM and CDR2 is ANQGSEA in the germline V gene. V was trimmed by 6 bases and J by 1 base, leaving 6 bases between them. The CDR3 consists of 12 residues. CDR3 bases: TGCAGCGTCCAGCGGAACACCGGGGAGCTGTTTTTT. This encodes CSVQRNTGELFF.

This clonotype was recorded at least ten times. This chain joins TRBV18 and TRBJ2-7, with D perhaps matching TRBD1 or TRBD2 (5 bases each). The germline V gene has CDR1 KGHSH and CDR2 LQKENI. With 2 bases removed from V and 4 bases from J, the gap between germline ends came to 18 bases. The CDR3 length is 16 residues. The CDR3, as DNA: TGTGCCAGCTCACCAGGGGGTCTTCCGAACTTTTACGAGCAGTACTTC. As protein: CASSPGGLPNFYEQYF.

The chain employs TRBV19 and TRBJ2-1; unclear D gene. The CDR3 is made up of 14 amino acids. Trimming removed 8 bases at V and 9 bases at J, with 20 bases between. Germline V gene sequence: CDR1 LNHDA, CDR2 SQIVND (reference sequence). The CDR3 loop reads CASSSEQAVREQFF. The CDR3 bases are TGTGCCAGTTCGTCAGAGCAAGCCGTACGTGAGCAGTTCTTC.

Only a few counts were recorded for this clonotype. The chain has TRBV20-1 and TRBJ1-2; 10 nucleotides line up with TRBD1. V shed 1 base and J 5 bases; nucleotides not matched to a gene: 1. There are 13 residues in the CDR3. The germline V gene encodes CDR1 DFQATT and CDR2 SNEGSKA (reference sequence). CDR3 sequence (DNA): TGCAGTGCTAGAGGACAGGGGGCATATGGCTACACCTTC. Protein sequence: CSARGQGAYGYTF.

This clonotype came up many times. This sequence joins TRBV24-1 and TRBJ2-5; 8 bases agree with TRBD2. Germline lookup yields CDR1 KGHDR and CDR2 SFDVKD. Trimming at V came to 4 bases and at J to 2 bases, leaving 17 bases not matched to a gene. The CDR3 contains 19 residues. The CDR3 DNA follows: TGTGCCACCAGTGAACTCTGCTGGCGGGAGGCACTATTACAAGAGACCCAGTACTTC. It specifies CATSELCWREALLQETQYF.

The chain joins TRBV19 to TRBJ2-7, with no clear D. Germline V gene sequence: CDR1 LNHDA, CDR2 SQIVND (reference sequence). The CDR3 has 13 amino acids. V gave up 5 bases and J gave up 7 bases, with 15 bases separating them. CDR3 bases: TGTGCCAGTAGTCCTAGGACGGTTTTGGAGCAGTACTTC. As protein: CASSPRTVLEQYF.

There are many counts of this clonotype. Here the CDR3 reads CSVASGRINEQFF. As DNA, the CDR3 is TGCAGCGTTGCTAGCGGGAGGATAAATGAGCAGTTCTTC. This rearrangement joins TRBV29-1 to TRBJ2-1; 11 nucleotides line up with TRBD2. The V segment lost 4 bases and the J segment 7 bases; nucleotides outside the gene matches: 3. CDR1 and CDR2 (germline): SQVTM, ANQGSEA. The CDR3 has 13 amino acids.

This clonotype was counted many times. The rearrangement links TRBV9 to TRBJ2-1; 8 bases are shared with TRBD2. CDR1 is SGDLS, CDR2 YYNGEE, per germline. V dropped 2 bases and J dropped 7; count of bases not matched to a gene: 8. This CDR3 region has 15 residues. The CDR3 DNA reads TGTGCCAGCAGCGTTGGTTTAGCGGGAAAGAATGAGCAGTTCTTC. It translates to CASSVGLAGKNEQFF. Combining the CDR3 with reference TRBV9 and TRBJ2-1 gives the whole variable domain DSGVTQTPKHLITATGQRVTLRCSPRSGDLSVYWYQQSLDQGLQFLIQYYNGEERAKGNILERFSAQQFPDLHSELNLSSLELGDSALYFCASSVGLAGKNEQFFGPGTRLTVL.

The chain uses TRBV30 and TRBJ2-1; no clear D gene. V was trimmed by 1 base and J by 6 bases, leaving 4 bases between them. Germline V CDR1 and CDR2: GTSNPN, SVGIG (reference sequence). The CDR3 contains 11 residues. The CDR3 reads CAWSGGNEQFF. The CDR3 DNA reads TGTGCCTGGAGTGGGGGCAATGAGCAGTTCTTC.

The chain employs TRBV11-2 and TRBJ2-7; D tentatively reads TRBD1 or TRBD2 (6 bases each). Germline V gene lookup returns CDR1 SGHAT and CDR2 FQNNGV. Between the trimmed V and J ends, which lost 0 bases and 2 bases, there was a span of 20 bases. The length of the CDR3 is 18 residues. DNA of the CDR3: TGTGCCAGCAGCTTAGATTCCCGTCTTATAGGGGGGACCTACGAGCAGTACTTC. Translated, it gives CASSLDSRLIGGTYEQYF. Full variable domain (outside the CDR3, taken from reference TRBV11-2 and TRBJ2-7): EAGVAQSPRYKIIEKRQSVAFWCNPISGHATLYWYQQILGQGPKLLIQFQNNGVVDDSQLPKDRFSAERLKGVDSTLKIQPAKLEDSAVYLCASSLDSRLIGGTYEQYFGPGTRLTVT.

This clonotype was seen many times. V gene TRBV9 combines with J gene TRBJ2-3; D call uncertain. This CDR3 is 12 amino acids long. Trimming removed 3 bases from V and 2 bases from J, with 4 bases in between. In germline, CDR1 is SGDLS, CDR2 YYNGEE. The CDR3 here is CASSGDTDTQYF. CDR3 coding DNA: TGTGCCAGCAGCGGAGACACAGATACGCAGTATTTT.

In this sample, this clonotype turned up a few times. This chain connects TRBV5-1 to TRBJ2-2; TRBD1 or TRBD2 may be the D gene (6 bases each). The CDR3 has 20 amino acids. Germline V gene lookup returns CDR1 SGHRS and CDR2 YFSETQ. With 0 bases removed from V and 0 bases from J, the gap between germline ends came to 21 bases. The CDR3 is CASSLAGRLAEGANTGELFF. Here the CDR3 DNA reads TGCGCCAGCAGCTTGGCGGGACGGCTTGCGGAGGGGGCGAACACCGGGGAGCTGTTTTTT.

This clonotype was observed a few times. The V gene is TRBV7-9, the J gene TRBJ1-5; D gene uncertain. The CDR3 consists of 14 residues. Germline assignment: CDR1 SEHNR and CDR2 FQNEAQ (reference sequence). The V end lost 5 bases, the J end lost 1 base, and 9 bases lay between the germline ends. The CDR3 DNA reads TGTGCCAGCAGCCCCTGGGGAAGCAATCAGCCCCAGCATTTT. Translated, it gives CASSPWGSNQPQHF. The full variable domain, rest sourced from reference TRBV7-9 and TRBJ1-5, is DTGVSQNPRHKITKRGQNVTFRCDPISEHNRLYWYRQTLGQGPEFLTYFQNEAQLEKSRLLSDRFSAERPKGSFSTLEIQRTEQGDSAMYLCASSPWGSNQPQHFGDGTRLSIL.